What follows are 17 T cell receptor beta chains derived from one specimen sequenced in a study of T-cell reconstitution after alpha-beta-depleted transplantation in children. Preparation of the TCRbeta library was carried out with unique molecular identifiers. TCRdb re-derived calls from the PCR reads in MiXCR, one entry per CDR3 protein. The sample contains 85,000 to 120,000 distinct CDR3 sequences, about 5.6% of which appear only once. This specimen consisted of PBMCs, mostly from graft donor cells, obtained 60 days after TCRalphabeta/CD19-depleted stem cell transplant. Receptor source: a female patient aged 2 to 10 who had a stem cell transplant for Fanconi anemia, so the T cells may come from the graft donor.

In this sample, this clonotype turned up many times. The V gene is TRBV3-1, the J gene TRBJ2-1, with a possible D match to TRBD2 (5 bases). V shed 1 base and J shed 2 bases, with 24 bases lying between them. There are 20 residues in the CDR3. Germline V CDR1 and CDR2: LGHDT, YNNKEL (reference sequence). The CDR3, as DNA: TGTGCCAGCAGCCAAGTCGTACTAGTACCCCAGGCTCCACCCTACAATGAGCAGTTCTTC. It codes for CASSQVVLVPQAPPYNEQFF.

The table lists this clonotype with many counts. The chain recombines TRBV12-3 or TRBV12-4 with TRBJ2-3, with a weak D call TRBD2 (7 bases). Trimming removed 6 bases from V and 0 bases from J, with 13 bases in between. The CDR3 runs 15 residues. The CDR3 DNA reads TGTGCCAGCAGCCCCCGGGGGGCTAGCACAGATACGCAGTATTTT. Its protein product is CASSPRGASTDTQYF.

Only a few counts were recorded for this clonotype. The rearrangement links TRBV24-1 to TRBJ1-2, with TRBD1 matching 7 bases. The CDR3 loop spans 14 amino acids. J lost 5 bases, V lost 3 bases, and 5 bases had no gene match. Germline lookup yields CDR1 KGHDR and CDR2 SFDVKD. CDR3 DNA: TGTGCCACCAGTGATCCGGGACAGCGTTATGGCTACACCTTC. Protein product: CATSDPGQRYGYTF.

In its sample, this clonotype was seen many times. The chain employs TRBV20-1 and TRBJ2-5, with D maybe TRBD2 (6 bases). Germline CDR1 is DFQATT and CDR2 is SNEGSKA (reference sequence). The CDR3 runs 13 residues. CDR3 nucleotides: TGCAGCCGGACGGGGGTAACCCAAGAGACCCAGTACTTC. This translates into CSRTGVTQETQYF.

The rearrangement joins TRBV5-1 to TRBJ1-4; 8 bases agree with TRBD1. After removal of 0 bases from V and 8 bases from J, the junction contained 6 bases not matched to a gene. The CDR3 is made up of 15 amino acids. CDR1 and CDR2 (germline): SGHRS, YFSETQ. This CDR3 reads CASSLAVTGDEKLFF. The CDR3 DNA reads as TGCGCCAGCAGCTTGGCCGTGACAGGGGACGAAAAACTGTTTTTT.

This clonotype was seen repeatedly, ten times or more. This chain uses TRBV5-1 with TRBJ2-5, with D uncertain. Germline CDR1 reads SGHRS; CDR2 reads YFSETQ. V was clipped by 0 bases and J by 3 bases, with 9 bases between them. There are 14 residues in the CDR3. The CDR3 loop is CASSLDGLEETQYF. The CDR3 DNA is TGCGCCAGCAGCTTGGATGGGCTGGAAGAGACCCAGTACTTC.

Only a few counts were recorded for this clonotype. This chain connects TRBV7-2 to TRBJ2-3; 13 bases fit TRBD2. This CDR3 contains 16 residues. Per germline, CDR1 SGHTA and CDR2 FQGNSA. Trimming at V came to 5 bases and at J to 4 bases, leaving 6 bases not matched to a gene. This CDR3 is CASSRPLAGGPDTQYF. Here the CDR3 DNA reads TGTGCCAGCAGCCGCCCACTAGCGGGGGGGCCAGATACGCAGTATTTT.

There are many counts of this clonotype. An end of the junction does not agree with germline; a read error may underlie this. The genes are TRBV29-1 and TRBJ2-7, with D unclear. Looked up from germline, CDR1 is SQVTM and CDR2 is ANQGSEA. There are 10 residues in the CDR3. This CDR3 is CSVKDYEQYF. The CDR3 nucleotides are TGCAGCGTTAAAGACTACGAGCAGTACTTC.

Many counts were recorded for this clonotype. The CDR3 protein is CASSFGGGITEAFF. The CDR3, as DNA: TGTGCCAGCAGTTTTGGGGGAGGGATCACTGAAGCTTTCTTT. This chain joins TRBV12-3 or TRBV12-4 and TRBJ1-1; a weak D match, TRBD1 (5 bases). The CDR3 spans 14 residues. V was trimmed by 3 bases and J by 4 bases, leaving 12 bases between them.

This sequence joins TRBV20-1 and TRBJ2-7, with D possibly matching TRBD2 (6 bases). The germline CDR1 and CDR2 sequences are DFQATT and SNEGSKA (reference sequence). Deletions cut 6 bases from V and 3 bases from J, with 15 bases between. This CDR3 spans 13 amino acids. The CDR3: CSAIADSDYEQYF. CDR3 DNA sequence: TGCAGTGCAATAGCGGATTCAGACTACGAGCAGTACTTC.

The table lists this clonotype with many counts. This chain joins TRBV20-1 and TRBJ1-1; D perhaps matches TRBD1 (5 bases). In germline, CDR1 is DFQATT, CDR2 SNEGSKA (reference sequence). V was trimmed by 0 bases and J by 5 bases, leaving 19 bases between them. The CDR3 totals 16 residues. The CDR3 sequence: CSAREAQGQGRTEAFF. CDR3 DNA: TGCAGTGCTAGAGAGGCCCAAGGCCAGGGTCGGACTGAAGCTTTCTTT.

This clonotype has just a few counts. The chain's CDR3 is CASSLTGAESTEAFF. As DNA, the CDR3 is TGCGCCAGCAGCTTGACGGGGGCAGAGTCCACTGAAGCTTTCTTT. The gene calls are TRBV5-1 and TRBJ1-1, with D maybe TRBD1 (6 bases). Trimming left V 1 base short and J 4 bases short, with 14 bases between. The CDR3 contains 15 residues. Germline loops: CDR1 SGHRS, CDR2 YFSETQ. Full variable domain (rest looked up from reference TRBV5-1 and TRBJ1-1): KAGVTQTPRYLIKTRGQQVTLSCSPISGHRSVSWYQQTPGQGLQFLFEYFSETQRNKGNFPGRFSGRQFSNSRSEMNVSTLELGDSALYLCASSLTGAESTEAFFGQGTRLTVV.

This clonotype was seen only a few times. The chain has TRBV5-6 and TRBJ2-7; D unresolved. CDR1 and CDR2 (germline): SGHDT, YYEEEE. V lost 4 bases and J 5 bases, leaving 13 bases between the germline ends. The CDR3 consists of 13 residues. CDR3 sequence: CASSILGVDEQYF. In DNA form, the CDR3 reads TGTGCCAGCAGCATCCTAGGCGTGGACGAGCAGTACTTC.

This clonotype appeared many times. The rearrangement joins TRBV9 to TRBJ1-2; D perhaps matches TRBD1 (5 bases). The germline gives CDR1 SGDLS, CDR2 YYNGEE. This CDR3 is 15 amino acids long. V was clipped by 0 bases and J by 4 bases, with 13 bases between them. This CDR3 is CASSVGGGTSYGYTF. The DNA of the CDR3 is TGTGCCAGCAGCGTAGGTGGGGGGACCTCCTATGGCTACACCTTC.

The table lists this clonotype with many counts. This chain uses TRBV27 with TRBJ2-7; the D call may be TRBD1 or TRBD2 (5 bases each). Germline lookup yields CDR1 MNHEY and CDR2 SMNVEV (reference sequence). The CDR3 has 11 amino acids. V lost 8 bases, J lost 5 bases, and 10 bases lay in between. CDR3 sequence: CASQGEHEQYF. CDR3 nucleotide sequence: TGTGCCAGCCAGGGAGAACACGAGCAGTACTTC.

The table lists this clonotype with many counts. The genes are TRBV5-5 and TRBJ2-5, with 7 bases matching TRBD1. Unmatched junction bases numbered 8, after V lost 0 bases and J lost 3 bases. CDR3 length equals 16 residues. Germline CDR1 SGHKS, CDR2 YYEKEE (reference sequence). This CDR3 reads CASSLDEQGSEETQYF. The DNA of the CDR3 is TGTGCCAGCAGCTTGGATGAACAGGGGTCAGAAGAGACCCAGTACTTC. The full variable domain, with the rest looked up from reference TRBV5-5 and TRBJ2-5, is DAGVTQSPTHLIKTRGQQVTLRCSPISGHKSVSWYQQVLGQGPQFIFQYYEKEERGRGNFPDRFSARQFPNYSSELNVNALLLGDSALYLCASSLDEQGSEETQYFGPGTRLLVL.

This clonotype has a count of ten or more. The gene calls are TRBV29-1 and TRBJ2-3; 7 bases map to TRBD1. The germline V gene has CDR1 SQVTM and CDR2 ANQGSEA. V lost 4 bases to trimming and J lost 0 bases; unmatched junction nucleotides: 4. This CDR3 comprises 14 residues. The CDR3 protein is CSVAGGPSTDTQYF. DNA of the CDR3: TGCAGCGTTGCAGGGGGTCCGAGCACAGATACGCAGTATTTT.